One sample yielded the 15 T cell receptor beta chains listed below, sequenced in a study of shared clonotypes between healthy human individuals. The assay was immunoSEQ multiplex PCR, and TCRdb's table has in-frame clones only and misses some. The sample contains some 1 million clones, 65% to 75% of which appear only once. The specimen sequenced was memory CD4+ T cells sorted from blood. Subset specified: CD45RA-negative fraction. These receptors all stem from a man between 18 and 35 years old in good health.

The V call is TRBV5-1, the J call TRBJ2-7; TRBD2 might be the D (5 bases). Germline CDR1 and CDR2: SGHRS and YFSETQ. The CDR3 has 14 amino acids. V lost 4 bases, J lost 2 bases, and 13 bases lay in between. The CDR3 loop is CASSRTGVTYEQYF. DNA of the CDR3: TGCGCCAGCAGCCGGACTGGGGTTACCTACGAGCAGTACTTC.

V is TRBV10-3 and J is TRBJ1-5, with D hard to call. V was clipped by 10 bases and J by 0 bases, with 16 bases between them. Germline loops: CDR1 ENHRY, CDR2 SYGVKD. CDR3 size: 15 residues. CDR3: CATTDGEYSNQPQHF. CDR3 nucleotides: TGTGCCACCACCGATGGGGAGTATAGCAATCAGCCCCAGCATTTT.

The genes are TRBV15 and TRBJ1-6; 7 bases map to TRBD1. This CDR3 is 14 amino acids long. Germline V gives CDR1 LNHNV, CDR2 YYDKDF (reference sequence). V shed 5 bases, J shed 7 bases, and the junction held 5 bases outside the gene matches. In DNA, the CDR3 is TGTGCCACCAGCGAACAGGGGAGGAATTCACCCCTCCACTTT. Protein product: CATSEQGRNSPLHF.

The chain is built from TRBV5-1 and TRBJ2-3; D gene unclear. CDR3 length: 15 amino acids. Between the trimmed V and J ends, which lost 4 bases and 3 bases, there was a span of 15 bases. Germline lookup yields CDR1 SGHRS and CDR2 YFSETQ. The CDR3 DNA sequence: TGCGCCAGCAGCCTTTTATGGGTGGAAACAGATACGCAGTATTTT. This encodes CASSLLWVETDTQYF. Together with reference TRBV5-1 and TRBJ2-3, the CDR3 gives the full variable domain: KAGVTQTPRYLIKTRGQQVTLSCSPISGHRSVSWYQQTPGQGLQFLFEYFSETQRNKGNFPGRFSGRQFSNSRSEMNVSTLELGDSALYLCASSLLWVETDTQYFGPGTRLTVL.

The table lists this clone with a count of one. The chain is built from TRBV10-1 and TRBJ2-3; D possibly corresponds to TRBD2 (6 bases). Looked up from germline, CDR1 is WNHNN and CDR2 is SYGVQD (reference sequence). The V end lost 0 bases, the J end lost 6 bases, and 16 bases lay between the germline ends. The CDR3 extends over 16 amino acids. CDR3 in DNA: TGCGCCAGCAGTGAGTCGATAGCGGTGAAAAGGGATACGCAGTATTTT. It codes for CASSESIAVKRDTQYF.

The chain couples TRBV7-9 to TRBJ2-4; 8 nucleotides align to TRBD1. Germline assignment: CDR1 SEHNR and CDR2 FQNEAQ (reference sequence). The CDR3 has 17 amino acids. J gave up 2 bases and V 4 bases, and 10 bases lay outside the gene matches. The CDR3 nucleotides are TGTGCCAGCAGCTCCGGACAGGGCGGCAGCCCCAAAAACATTCAGTACTTC. Its protein product is CASSSGQGGSPKNIQYF.

This clone was counted only a few times. The chain is built from TRBV5-1 and TRBJ2-3; TRBD2 agrees at 9 bases. V gave up 0 bases and J gave up 4 bases; unmatched junction bases: 9. The CDR3 has 17 residues. Per germline, CDR1 SGHRS and CDR2 YFSETQ. CDR3 coding DNA: TGCGCCAGCAGCTTGGCCGGCGGCGGGAGGGGCGCAGATACGCAGTATTTT. Amino acid sequence: CASSLAGGGRGADTQYF. Full variable domain (remainder filled in from reference TRBV5-1 and TRBJ2-3): KAGVTQTPRYLIKTRGQQVTLSCSPISGHRSVSWYQQTPGQGLQFLFEYFSETQRNKGNFPGRFSGRQFSNSRSEMNVSTLELGDSALYLCASSLAGGGRGADTQYFGPGTRLTVL.

This chain connects TRBV21-1 to TRBJ1-5. TRBV21-1 is reported as a pseudogene. The CDR3 spans 13 residues. The CDR3 sequence: CASSKVGDQPQHF. The CDR3 coding sequence is TGTGCCAGCAGCAAAGTGGGGGATCAGCCCCAGCATTTT.

The rearrangement joins TRBV28 to TRBJ2-7; 11 bases agree with TRBD2. The CDR3 runs 15 residues. The J segment lost 0 bases and the V segment lost 6 bases, leaving 4 bases of the junction unmatched. The germline V gene has CDR1 MDHEN and CDR2 SYDVKM. CDR3 in DNA: TGTGCCAGCAGGGGGACTAGCGGAAGCTCCTACGAGCAGTACTTC. It codes for CASRGTSGSSYEQYF.

The V call is TRBV2, the J call TRBJ2-5, with D possibly matching TRBD2 (6 bases). The CDR3 runs to 14 residues. Looked up from germline, CDR1 is SNHLY and CDR2 is FYNNEI. V lost 10 bases and J lost 4, with 19 bases in between. The CDR3 DNA reads TGTGCCACCGCGACTAGGGAAACTGTAGAGACCCAGTACTTC. Its protein is CATATRETVETQYF.

The V and J genes are TRBV7-2 and TRBJ2-3; TRBD1 is a possible D gene (5 bases). Germline CDR1 reads SGHTA; CDR2 reads FQGNSA. Trimming took 2 bases from V and 7 from J, leaving 22 bases between them. The CDR3 extends over 17 amino acids. The CDR3: CASSLMVEDIGVYTQYF. CDR3 nucleotide sequence: TGTGCCAGCAGCTTAATGGTCGAAGACATAGGGGTGTATACGCAGTATTTT.

J is TRBJ1-2 and V is TRBV20-1, with a weak D call TRBD1 (5 bases). The V gene lost 6 bases and the J gene lost 8 bases, with 13 bases spanning the gap. CDR3 length: 11 residues. Germline V gene lookup returns CDR1 DFQATT and CDR2 SNEGSKA (reference sequence). The CDR3 bases are TGCAGTGCCTCAGACGGGGCCGGCTACACCTTC. This gives the protein CSASDGAGYTF.

This clone was picked up a small number of times. CDR3 bases: TGTGCCAGCAGCCCAGGCCCTACTTGGGTCGAGCAGTACTTC. Its translation: CASSPGPTWVEQYF. This chain joins TRBV7-2 and TRBJ2-7; D gene uncertain. Germline V lookup: CDR1 SGHTA, CDR2 FQGNSA. V was clipped by 5 bases and J by 6 bases, with 17 bases between them. The CDR3 contains 14 residues.

This chain links TRBV6-1 with TRBJ2-7; 9 bases agree with TRBD1. Losses at the gene ends were 4 bases for V and 3 bases for J; bases not matched to a gene: 10. Germline-derived CDR1 and CDR2 are MNHNS and SASEGT. There are 16 residues in the CDR3. The CDR3 bases are TGTGCCAGCAGTGTAAACAGGGGGCACAGCGTCTACGAGCAGTACTTC. This translates into CASSVNRGHSVYEQYF.

The chain recombines TRBV5-4 with TRBJ1-2, with a tentative D call TRBD1 (5 bases). The CDR3 has 13 residues. The V gene lost 4 bases and the J gene lost 4 bases, with 11 bases spanning the gap. The germline V gene has CDR1 SGHNT and CDR2 YYREEE (reference sequence). The CDR3 DNA reads TGTGCCAGCAGCCTCCAGGGAGCCTATGGCTACACCTTC. Its protein product is CASSLQGAYGYTF.